This T cell receptor beta chain is drawn from a study of blood T cell repertoires in COVID-19 (dated by TCRdb to about 2020). Some background on the complete study: The collaborator samples originated in the United States, Italy and Spain and spanned the acute and convalescent phases of COVID-19. The prospective study material was composed of cDNA or gDNA derived from T cells, B-cell-depleted T cells, or PBMCs. Subjects who had been exposed to COVID-19, were actively infected with it, or had recovered from it provided the deeply sampled blood TCRbeta repertoires that made up the dataset. The repertoires were released in a freely available public database intended as a resource for research on the immune response to SARS-CoV-2. Samples were obtained from the ongoing ImmuneRACE study (first 160 participants) and from approximately 1,200 subjects provided by 6 global collaborators. Nearly every sample came with metadata listing a de-identified subject ID, COVID-19 status, age in years and sex. Where HLA class I and class II types were available, the types were taken from metadata supplied by the sample provider, not from assay-based typing. Beyond this particular receptor, the publication reports: The quantity of clinical and demographic metadata differed by source and by participant and was supplied without curation.

The CDR3 contains 12 residues, cysteine and phenylalanine counted. The kept DNA is CDR3 alone, 36 bases in frame from the first base. The germline V gene specifies MDHEN as CDR1 and SYDVKM as CDR2. Trimming removed 6 bases from V and 2 bases from J, leaving 7 bases between the germline ends. Details on this clone: The antigen it binds to is not known. It has no much larger one-base neighbor in the sample; base qualities were not kept.

TCRbeta CDR3 regions were amplified from genomic DNA using the immunoSEQ Assay, a bias-controlled multiplex PCR. Regarding the original processing steps: Within the assay, amplification of reference gene primers was used to estimate how many nucleated cells each sample contained. To quantify the absolute abundance of each unique TCRbeta CDR3 rearrangement, sequence reads were collapsed and filtered. Productive Simpson clonality was computed per sample as the square root of Simpson's diversity index over productive rearrangements. Held by TCRdb, this immuneACCESS table contains in-frame sequences only and omits some clones. Under half of the omission traces to an unresolved V gene where checked; the cause of the rest is unknown. The V and J calls and clone size come from that table; D and trimming were worked out from the DNA. This sample has about 80,000 clones in its table, and more than 60% of those were observed once. Approximately 15% of the sample belongs to the ten largest clones.

Whole blood was collected in K2EDTA tubes by collaborating institutions according to the institutions' own protocols. Collaborator samples were shipped for TCRbeta analysis as frozen whole blood, isolated PBMCs, or DNA extracted from either sample type. This receptor was identified in a human donor in a cohort sampled during active COVID-19. The sequenced sample was peripheral blood. The rearranged segments are TRBV28 and TRBJ1-1; no confident D gene assignment can be made. The nucleotide sequence reads as follows: TGTGCCAGCAGGAGGGTTAACACTGAAGCTTTCTTT. It translates as CASRRVNTEAFF.